The 22 T cell receptor beta chains below were found in one sample sequenced in a study of blood T cell repertoires in COVID-19. Libraries were prepared by immunoSEQ multiplex PCR; TCRdb keeps only in-frame clonotypes and omits some of them. Seen here are 220,000 or so clones, roughly nine tenths observed once, and the top ten hold over 0.75%. The specimen sequenced was peripheral blood. The receptors were sampled from a man aged 55 to 69 with COVID-19, enrolled during active disease.

The rearrangement joins TRBV12-3 or TRBV12-4 to TRBJ1-2; D uncertain. V was clipped by 3 bases and J by 8 bases, with 13 bases between them. The CDR3 runs 13 residues. As DNA, the CDR3 is TGTGCCAGCAGTTTCCTAGGAGCGGGGGGCTACACCTTC. Translating gives CASSFLGAGGYTF.

J is TRBJ2-1 and V is TRBV7-8; 9 bases fit TRBD2. Looked up from germline, CDR1 is SGHVS and CDR2 is FQNEAQ. The length of the CDR3 is 15 residues. Trimming took 8 bases from V and 8 from J; bases not matched to a gene: 13. CDR3 nucleotide sequence: TGTGCCAGCCGACACGCCGGGACTAGCATCCATGAGCAGTTCTTC. This translates into CASRHAGTSIHEQFF.

DNA of the CDR3: TGCGCCAGCAGCTTGGGGCACGTGATGGCGGGGGGAGGCGAGCAGTACTTC. Translated, it gives CASSLGHVMAGGGEQYF. The chain joins TRBV5-1 to TRBJ2-7; TRBD2 agrees at 8 bases. From germline, CDR1 is SGHRS and CDR2 YFSETQ. The CDR3 covers 17 residues. Trimming cost V 0 bases and J 6 bases; bases outside gene matches: 14.

This chain joins TRBV19 and TRBJ2-1; perhaps TRBD1 as D (7 bases). This CDR3 is built from 15 residues. The V gene lost 4 bases and the J gene lost 6 bases, with 16 bases spanning the gap. CDR1 is LNHDA and CDR2 is SQIVND in the germline V gene (reference sequence). CDR3 bases: TGTGCCAGTAGTAGCCCTGGGCAGGGGGGCAATGAGCAGTTCTTC. This translates into CASSSPGQGGNEQFF.

The J gene is TRBJ2-1, the V gene TRBV9; 10 bases are shared with TRBD2. The J segment lost 0 bases and the V segment lost 3 bases, leaving 6 bases of the junction unmatched. CDR3 size: 17 residues. Germline assignment: CDR1 SGDLS and CDR2 YYNGEE. DNA of the CDR3: TGTGCCAGCAGCGGACTAGCGGGCCAGAGCTCCTACAATGAGCAGTTCTTC. This sequence encodes CASSGLAGQSSYNEQFF.

This clone was recorded only once. The V call is TRBV4-2, the J call TRBJ2-7; TRBD2 matches 10 bases. The CDR3 has 16 amino acids. J lost 0 bases, V lost 2 bases, and 4 bases had no gene match. Germline lookup yields CDR1 LGHNA and CDR2 YNFKEQ. CDR3 DNA sequence: TGTGCCAGCAGCCAAAGGCCTAGCGGGGGCTCCTACGAGCAGTACTTC. Translating gives CASSQRPSGGSYEQYF.

This chain joins TRBV6-5 and TRBJ1-1; D is possibly TRBD1 (6 bases). CDR1 and CDR2 (germline): MNHEY, SVGAGI. Trimming shortened V by 8 bases and J by 6 bases, and 16 bases separated the two germline ends. The CDR3 loop spans 13 amino acids. This CDR3 is CASLHDKGAEAFF. The CDR3 region has the DNA TGTGCCAGCCTACACGATAAGGGGGCTGAAGCTTTCTTT.

The chain employs TRBV30 and TRBJ1-1; D may be TRBD1 (6 bases). The germline V and J ends were trimmed by 0 bases and 5 bases, with 10 bases remaining between them. The CDR3 has 13 residues. CDR1 is GTSNPN and CDR2 is SVGIG in the germline V gene (reference sequence). This CDR3 reads CAWSVSGETEAFF. In DNA, the CDR3 is TGTGCCTGGAGTGTATCAGGGGAAACTGAAGCTTTCTTT.

The genes are TRBV7-2 and TRBJ2-3; the match to TRBD2 covers 10 bases. The germline CDR1 and CDR2 sequences are SGHTA and FQGNSA. The CDR3 loop spans 15 amino acids. V was clipped by 5 bases and J by 6 bases; unmatched bases: 8. The CDR3 DNA is TGTGCCAGCAGCCTCAGCGGGAGGGCCATCGATACGCAGTATTTT. Amino acid sequence: CASSLSGRAIDTQYF.

V gene TRBV9 combines with J gene TRBJ1-1; D is undetermined. CDR3 length: 12 amino acids. V was cut by 2 bases and J by 3 bases, with 5 bases left in between. The germline gives CDR1 SGDLS, CDR2 YYNGEE. The CDR3 region has the DNA TGTGCCAGCAGCGTCCGGGACACTGAAGCTTTCTTT. It is translated as CASSVRDTEAFF.

V and J are TRBV7-2 and TRBJ2-7; 8 bases are a match to TRBD1. This CDR3 spans 15 amino acids. V trimming: 0 bases; J trimming: 2 bases; junction bases outside the gene matches: 3. Germline V gives CDR1 SGHTA, CDR2 FQGNSA. DNA of the CDR3: TGTGCCAGCAGCTTAGCTCAGGGACAGGCCTACGAGCAGTACTTC. Translating gives CASSLAQGQAYEQYF.

The chain uses TRBV19 and TRBJ1-1, with D unclear. The CDR3 consists of 15 residues. Germline V lookup: CDR1 LNHDA, CDR2 SQIVND (reference sequence). Trimming cost V 3 bases and J 0 bases, with 11 bases left between them. The CDR3 nucleotides are TGTGCCAGTAGTATTCATGACACGGTGAACACTGAAGCTTTCTTT. This encodes CASSIHDTVNTEAFF.

V is TRBV6-4 and J is TRBJ2-5; 8 bases fit TRBD1. CDR3 length: 16 amino acids. Trimming cost V 11 bases and J 0 bases; bases outside gene matches: 14. Germline V lookup: CDR1 MRHNA, CDR2 SNTAGT. The CDR3 loop is CARSPGTGMYQETQYF. Written as DNA, the CDR3 is TGTGCCCGGTCTCCCGGGACAGGAATGTACCAAGAGACCCAGTACTTC.

V gene TRBV19 combines with J gene TRBJ1-5; perhaps TRBD1 as D (6 bases). The germline CDR1 and CDR2 sequences are LNHDA and SQIVND (reference sequence). Trimming removed 3 bases at V and 8 bases at J, with 14 bases between. This CDR3 has 14 amino acids. The CDR3 sequence: CASSIAQGTKPQHF. DNA for the CDR3: TGTGCCAGTAGTATCGCACAGGGAACTAAGCCCCAGCATTTT.

The rearrangement uses TRBV5-6 and TRBJ2-3; 8 bases fit TRBD2. This CDR3 contains 16 residues. The germline gives CDR1 SGHDT, CDR2 YYEEEE. J gave up 6 bases and V 3 bases, and 12 bases lay outside the gene matches. CDR3 sequence: CASSYGFAGGGDTQYF. DNA of the CDR3: TGTGCCAGCAGCTACGGTTTTGCGGGAGGTGGGGATACGCAGTATTTT.

V gene TRBV27 combines with J gene TRBJ2-7, with TRBD1 identical over 8 bases. The CDR3 runs 17 residues. Looked up from germline, CDR1 is MNHEY and CDR2 is SMNVEV (reference sequence). V gave up 8 bases and J gave up 4 bases; unmatched junction bases: 19. CDR3 in DNA: TGTGCCAGCTGTTCCGTTAGTCTTGGACAGGGTAGTTACGAGCAGTACTTC. Its translation: CASCSVSLGQGSYEQYF.

In nucleotides, the CDR3 is TGCGCCAGCAGCCAGGCTAGCGGGAGTGGGGAGACCCAGTACTTC. This sequence encodes CASSQASGSGETQYF. V gene TRBV4-1 combines with J gene TRBJ2-5, with 10 nucleotides matching TRBD2. The germline gives CDR1 MGHRA, CDR2 YSYEKL. CDR3 length: 15 residues. J was trimmed by 5 bases and V by 3 bases; bases with no gene match: 6.

The CDR3: CASSRARAYGYTF. The CDR3 DNA is TGTGCCAGCAGTCGCGCGCGGGCCTATGGCTACACCTTC. The rearrangement links TRBV6-2 or TRBV6-3 to TRBJ1-2; D is uncertain. There are 13 residues in the CDR3. Looked up from germline, CDR1 is MNHEY and CDR2 is SVGEGT. The germline V and J ends were trimmed by 5 bases and 4 bases, with 11 bases remaining between them.

V usage is TRBV27 and J usage is TRBJ2-5; a weak D match, TRBD2 (6 bases). CDR3 length: 14 amino acids. Between the trimmed V and J ends, which lost 5 bases and 4 bases, there was a span of 14 bases. The germline V gene encodes CDR1 MNHEY and CDR2 SMNVEV (reference sequence). The CDR3, as DNA: TGTGCCAGCAGTATGAGGAGGGACCTAGAGACCCAGTACTTC. It translates to CASSMRRDLETQYF.

About this clone itself: Other DNA sequences from this sample encode an identical CDR3 as well. The chain employs TRBV18 and TRBJ2-3; D call uncertain. The V gene lost 3 bases and the J gene lost 2 bases, with 3 bases spanning the gap. This CDR3 region has 12 residues. Germline values: CDR1 KGHSH, CDR2 LQKENI. The CDR3 protein is CASSPNTDTQYF. The CDR3, as DNA: TGTGCCAGCTCACCCAACACAGATACGCAGTATTTT. Drawing the rest from reference TRBV18 and TRBJ2-3, the complete variable domain is NAGVMQNPRHLVRRRGQEARLRCSPMKGHSHVYWYRQLPEEGLKFMVYLQKENIIDESGMPKERFSAEFPKEGPSILRIQQVVRGDSAAYFCASSPNTDTQYFGPGTRLTVL.

The V and J genes are TRBV12-5 and TRBJ1-5; D is ambiguous. Per germline, CDR1 LGHNT and CDR2 FRNRAP. The CDR3 spans 18 residues. Trimming took off 4 bases at V and 0 bases at J, with 19 bases between the two ends. In DNA form, the CDR3 reads TGTGCTAGTGGTTCATTCCCTGGCAGGCTTGATAGCAATCAGCCCCAGCATTTT. Its protein is CASGSFPGRLDSNQPQHF.

The chain has TRBV6-5 and TRBJ1-5, with 7 nucleotides matching TRBD1. Germline CDR1 and CDR2: MNHEY and SVGAGI. Trimming at V came to 4 bases and at J to 6 bases, leaving 12 bases not matched to a gene. The CDR3 consists of 16 residues. The CDR3 sequence is CASSSNGVGGGQPQHF. CDR3 DNA sequence: TGTGCCAGCAGTTCAAACGGAGTAGGGGGCGGTCAGCCCCAGCATTTT.